This T cell receptor (beta chain) was identified in a study of shared clonotypes between healthy human individuals. General study results and limits: Sampling involved blood alone; tissue repertoires likely differ.

Samples underwent the assay at deep level. The assay was immunoSEQ multiplex PCR, and TCRdb's table has in-frame clones only and misses some. The sample includes roughly 700,000 clones, less than 85% of them seen just once. Of note for this clone: Its antigen is undetermined.

The study enrolled healthy HIV-negative adults without recent acute infections or vaccinations as donors. A split of CD4+ cells into CD45RA+ naive and CD45RA-negative memory subsets was performed. CDR1 MDHEN and CDR2 SYDVKM come from the germline V gene. The V end lost 1 base, the J end lost 6 bases, and 18 bases lay between the germline ends. The CDR3 totals 16 residues. The sequenced sample was memory CD4+ T cells sorted from blood. The subset is: CD45RA-negative fraction. The chain is built from TRBV28 and TRBJ1-1; D call uncertain. The TCR comes from a woman aged 25 to 39 in good health. CDR3 nucleotides: TGTGCCAGCAGTTTATTCCGGCGGGGAGTAAAATCTGAAGCTTTCTTT. Amino acid sequence: CASSLFRRGVKSEAFF.